Below are 30 T cell receptor beta chains sequenced from a single sample in a study of shared clonotypes between healthy human individuals. Clones were sequenced by immunoSEQ multiplex PCR, and TCRdb holds only the in-frame ones, with some missing. The data show fewer than 1 million clones, about 96% seen once. Naive CD8 cells lacked CD45RO, underwent positive selection for CCR7 and left out terminally differentiated effector memory CD45RA+ cells. The sample comprised naive CD8+ T cells sorted from blood. The source is a man under 40 in good health.

This clone was recorded once. V and J are TRBV4-3 and TRBJ1-4, with D hard to call. Trimming pared 0 bases from V and 5 bases from J, leaving 10 bases between. Germline V lookup: CDR1 LGHNA, CDR2 YSLEER. This CDR3 spans 15 amino acids. Written as DNA, the CDR3 is TGCGCCAGCAGCCAAGAAGCAGGCCCAAATGAAAAACTGTTTTTT. Amino acid sequence: CASSQEAGPNEKLFF.

The V gene is TRBV18, the J gene TRBJ2-3; D gene ambiguous. The CDR3 has 15 residues. CDR1 and CDR2 from the germline V gene are KGHSH and LQKENI. V shed 3 bases and J shed 4 bases, with 14 bases lying between them. Here the CDR3 DNA reads TGTGCCAGCTCACCCGACCGCCCGAGAGCAGATACGCAGTATTTT. It is translated as CASSPDRPRADTQYF.

CDR3 DNA sequence: TGTGCCAGCAGCACCGAGCTAGCGGGAGGGACAAATGAGCAGTTCTTC. Translated: CASSTELAGGTNEQFF. The gene calls are TRBV7-6 and TRBJ2-1; 12 bases map to TRBD2. This CDR3 has 16 amino acids. Looked up from germline, CDR1 is SGHVS and CDR2 is FNYEAQ. J gave up 7 bases and V 5 bases, and 9 bases lay outside the gene matches.

The chain joins TRBV11-2 to TRBJ2-7, with D unclear. This CDR3 comprises 15 residues. Trimming left V 6 bases short and J 1 base short, with 16 bases between. The germline CDR1 and CDR2 sequences are SGHAT and FQNNGV. The CDR3 loop is CASSPVFSPSYEQYF. CDR3 DNA sequence: TGTGCCAGCAGTCCTGTGTTTTCTCCTTCCTACGAGCAGTACTTC.

This sequence joins TRBV11-3 and TRBJ2-2, with a weak D call TRBD2 (5 bases). V gave up 1 base and J gave up 0 bases, with 12 bases separating them. Germline loops: CDR1 SGHNT, CDR2 YENEEA. CDR3 size: 17 residues. The CDR3 bases are TGTGCCAGCAGCTTAGTACAAGCGGCAGCGAACACCGGGGAGCTGTTTTTT. Protein sequence: CASSLVQAAANTGELFF.

This clone was found once. This chain links TRBV14 with TRBJ2-7; D is undetermined. Germline loops: CDR1 SGHDN, CDR2 FVKESK. Trimming shortened V by 2 bases and J by 6 bases, and 8 bases separated the two germline ends. CDR3 length equals 12 residues. CDR3 coding DNA: TGTGCCAGCAGCCAATGGTCGTCCGAGCAGTACTTC. Encoded protein: CASSQWSSEQYF.

The chain couples TRBV9 to TRBJ2-7; 9 positions agree with TRBD2. CDR3 length: 16 residues. Trimming took 4 bases from V and 0 from J; bases not matched to a gene: 8. The V gene's germline CDR1 is SGDLS and CDR2 YYNGEE. Here the CDR3 reads CASSTAGGLDSYEQYF. The CDR3 DNA reads as TGTGCCAGCAGCACCGCGGGGGGGCTAGACTCCTACGAGCAGTACTTC.

The gene calls are TRBV5-5 and TRBJ2-1, with D unresolved. The germline V and J ends were trimmed by 7 bases and 2 bases, with 10 bases remaining between them. Germline V gene sequence: CDR1 SGHKS, CDR2 YYEKEE (reference sequence). The CDR3 sequence is 13 residues long. The CDR3 bases are TGTGCCAGCTTCGAAAGGGCCTACAATGAGCAGTTCTTC. This codes for CASFERAYNEQFF.

V usage is TRBV5-6 and J usage is TRBJ1-1; 8 bases map to TRBD1. CDR1 is SGHDT and CDR2 is YYEEEE in the germline V gene. CDR3 length equals 12 residues. V shed 2 bases, J shed 7 bases, and the junction held 1 base outside the gene matches. CDR3 region: CASSFTGGEAFF. As DNA, the CDR3 is TGTGCCAGCAGCTTCACAGGGGGTGAAGCTTTCTTT.

This clone was detected once. DNA of the CDR3: TGTGCCAGCAGCCTCACAGGGGGCGGTGAAAAACTGTTTTTT. Translation: CASSLTGGGEKLFF. The chain recombines TRBV7-9 with TRBJ1-4, with 9 positions matching TRBD1. The J segment lost 7 bases and the V segment lost 5 bases, leaving 5 bases of the junction unmatched. CDR3 size: 14 residues. Germline CDR1 reads SEHNR; CDR2 reads FQNEAQ (reference sequence).

V usage is TRBV6-1 and J usage is TRBJ2-7, with 9 nucleotides matching TRBD1. Germline loops: CDR1 MNHNS, CDR2 SASEGT. The CDR3 spans 15 residues. The junction had 7 bases not matched to a gene; V was cut back by 2 bases and J by 5 bases. CDR3 amino acids: CASSEPPDRGHEQYF. CDR3 DNA: TGTGCCAGCAGTGAACCCCCGGACAGGGGCCACGAGCAGTACTTC.

The chain is built from TRBV2 and TRBJ2-7; the D call may be TRBD1 or TRBD2 (6 bases each). The ends were cut back, 4 bases at V and 0 bases at J, with 22 bases in the middle. CDR3 length equals 18 residues. CDR1 SNHLY and CDR2 FYNNEI come from the germline V gene. The CDR3 reads CASSVDTEGGGYSYEQYF. The DNA of the CDR3 is TGTGCCAGCAGTGTTGATACCGAAGGGGGAGGTTACTCCTACGAGCAGTACTTC.

The chain has TRBV9 and TRBJ2-1; D may be TRBD1 (6 bases). V was shortened by 2 bases and J by 10 bases, with 28 bases between the two germline ends. The CDR3 runs 18 residues. CDR1 and CDR2 from the germline V gene are SGDLS and YYNGEE. The CDR3 spells CASSVAGTKSPSFGEQFF. The CDR3, as DNA: TGTGCCAGCAGCGTGGCCGGGACAAAAAGTCCAAGTTTCGGAGAGCAGTTCTTC.

The rearrangement joins TRBV7-9 to TRBJ1-5; 9 bases are shared with TRBD1. V trimming: 5 bases; J trimming: 0 bases; junction bases outside the gene matches: 8. The CDR3 is 17 residues long. Germline V lookup: CDR1 SEHNR, CDR2 FQNEAQ (reference sequence). CDR3 protein: CASSHSGTGHSNQPQHF. The CDR3 DNA reads TGTGCCAGCAGCCACAGTGGGACAGGGCATAGCAATCAGCCCCAGCATTTT. The variable domain in full, completed from reference TRBV7-9 and TRBJ1-5, reads DTGVSQNPRHKITKRGQNVTFRCDPISEHNRLYWYRQTLGQGPEFLTYFQNEAQLEKSRLLSDRFSAERPKGSFSTLEIQRTEQGDSAMYLCASSHSGTGHSNQPQHFGDGTRLSIL.

The chain uses TRBV4-1 and TRBJ2-2; D is undetermined. This CDR3 is 12 amino acids long. CDR1 is MGHRA and CDR2 is YSYEKL in the germline V gene. Deletions cut 4 bases from V and 7 bases from J, with 7 bases between. DNA for the CDR3: TGCGCCAGCAGCCCCGTTGGCGGGGAGCTGTTTTTT. Translated, it gives CASSPVGGELFF.

J is TRBJ2-5 and V is TRBV13; TRBD1 might be the D (6 bases). Between the trimmed V and J ends, which lost 2 bases and 5 bases, there was a span of 12 bases. The CDR3 loop spans 14 amino acids. Germline V gene data show CDR1 as PRHDT and CDR2 as FYEKMQ (reference sequence). The CDR3 here is CASSLHRVEETQYF. The CDR3 region has the DNA TGTGCCAGCAGCTTACACAGGGTCGAGGAGACCCAGTACTTC.

The chain combines TRBV11-2 with TRBJ2-7, with 9 bases identical to TRBD1. Germline V lookup: CDR1 SGHAT, CDR2 FQNNGV. The V and J ends lost 2 bases and 3 bases, in that order; junction bases with no gene match: 8. The CDR3 sequence is 16 residues long. CDR3 protein: CASSLPLDRGDYEQYF. The CDR3 DNA is TGTGCCAGCAGCTTACCTTTGGACAGGGGCGACTACGAGCAGTACTTC.

This clone has just one count. This chain joins TRBV19 and TRBJ1-1; 7 nucleotides agree with TRBD1. The junction had 6 bases not matched to a gene; V was cut back by 5 bases and J by 3 bases. The CDR3 contains 14 residues. The germline gives CDR1 LNHDA, CDR2 SQIVND (reference sequence). The CDR3 nucleotides are TGTGCCAGTAGTTTTGACAGGGAGTACACTGAAGCTTTCTTT. It yields the protein CASSFDREYTEAFF.

The chain employs TRBV10-3 and TRBJ2-3, with D perhaps TRBD2 (5 bases). CDR1 ENHRY and CDR2 SYGVKD come from the germline V gene. The CDR3 consists of 14 residues. Trimming removed 0 bases at V and 2 bases at J, with 6 bases between. CDR3 loop: CAISESDYTDTQYF. As DNA, the CDR3 is TGTGCCATCAGTGAGTCTGACTACACAGATACGCAGTATTTT.

The chain employs TRBV28 and TRBJ1-2; weak D call: TRBD1 (5 bases). The CDR3 is made up of 15 amino acids. In germline, CDR1 is MDHEN, CDR2 SYDVKM. Trimming removed 5 bases at V and 7 bases at J, with 20 bases between. CDR3 DNA sequence: TGTGCCAGCAGTCCTGGCGAACTGAGGGGCTCTGGCTACACCTTC. Protein sequence: CASSPGELRGSGYTF.

As to this clone: This same CDR3 is encoded by further DNA sequences in the sample. J is TRBJ1-5 and V is TRBV27; no reliable D call. V lost 2 bases and J 2 bases, leaving 7 bases between the germline ends. Germline V lookup: CDR1 MNHEY, CDR2 SMNVEV (reference sequence). The CDR3 length is 14 residues. This chain's CDR3 is CASSLGVGNQPQHF. The CDR3 DNA reads TGTGCCAGCAGTTTAGGGGTAGGCAATCAGCCCCAGCATTTT.

The chain carries TRBV27 and TRBJ2-1; D may be TRBD1 or TRBD2 (5 bases each). This CDR3 spans 13 amino acids. Germline values: CDR1 MNHEY, CDR2 SMNVEV (reference sequence). Trimming removed 7 bases at V and 6 bases at J, with 13 bases between. The chain's CDR3 is CASKSGTANEQFF. The CDR3 DNA reads TGTGCCAGCAAGTCTGGGACGGCCAATGAGCAGTTCTTC.

The rearrangement links TRBV5-1 to TRBJ2-7; no definite D call. CDR1 SGHRS and CDR2 YFSETQ come from the germline V gene. The V and J ends lost 4 bases and 3 bases respectively, with 14 bases between them. CDR3 length equals 14 residues. The DNA for the CDR3 is TGCGCCAGCAGCGCATCAGACCTTCTCTACGAGCAGTACTTC. It encodes CASSASDLLYEQYF.

This clone came up once. J is TRBJ1-4 and V is TRBV7-9; unclear D gene. The germline CDR1 and CDR2 sequences are SEHNR and FQNEAQ (reference sequence). This CDR3 spans 13 amino acids. Between the trimmed V and J ends, which lost 3 bases and 8 bases, there was a span of 10 bases. This CDR3 is CASSFPSDEKLFF. In DNA, the CDR3 is TGTGCCAGCAGCTTTCCATCTGACGAAAAACTGTTTTTT.

The chain is built from TRBV27 and TRBJ1-2; D perhaps matches TRBD1 (6 bases). Looked up from germline, CDR1 is MNHEY and CDR2 is SMNVEV (reference sequence). CDR3 size: 14 residues. The V end was cut by 5 bases, the J end by 1 base, with 11 bases between. Written as DNA, the CDR3 is TGTGCCAGCAGTCACCGGACAGATAACTATGGCTACACCTTC. It is translated as CASSHRTDNYGYTF.

The chain employs TRBV7-9 and TRBJ2-2; D is undetermined. In germline, CDR1 is SEHNR, CDR2 FQNEAQ (reference sequence). This CDR3 contains 12 residues. Deletions cut 5 bases from V and 8 bases from J, with 9 bases between. The CDR3, as DNA: TGTGCCAGCAGCCCTCGCAAAGGGGAGCTGTTTTTT. Its protein is CASSPRKGELFF.

This chain links TRBV11-2 with TRBJ2-2, with a weak D call TRBD1 (6 bases). CDR1 is SGHAT and CDR2 is FQNNGV in the germline V gene. V shed 5 bases and J shed 3 bases, with 19 bases lying between them. There are 17 residues in the CDR3. CDR3 amino acids: CASSRMADRRDTGELFF. The CDR3, as DNA: TGTGCCAGCAGCCGCATGGCCGACAGGAGAGACACCGGGGAGCTGTTTTTT.

This clone appeared a single time. This rearrangement joins TRBV7-9 to TRBJ2-2; D is uncertain. The CDR3 spans 12 residues. CDR1 and CDR2 from the germline V gene are SEHNR and FQNEAQ (reference sequence). Trimming took off 6 bases at V and 6 bases at J, with 8 bases between the two ends. The CDR3 region is CASRDQAGELFF. In DNA, the CDR3 is TGTGCCAGCAGGGATCAGGCCGGGGAGCTGTTTTTT. Full variable domain (missing parts from reference TRBV7-9 and TRBJ2-2): DTGVSQNPRHKITKRGQNVTFRCDPISEHNRLYWYRQTLGQGPEFLTYFQNEAQLEKSRLLSDRFSAERPKGSFSTLEIQRTEQGDSAMYLCASRDQAGELFFGEGSRLTVL.

The J gene is TRBJ2-7, the V gene TRBV6-1, with a weak D call TRBD1 (7 bases). Trimming removed 4 bases from V and 4 bases from J, with 14 bases in between. The CDR3 runs 14 residues. Per the germline V gene, CDR1 is MNHNS and CDR2 is SASEGT. CDR3 nucleotides: TGTGCCAGCAGTGTCGAGACAGGGAGGTACGAGCAGTACTTC. Residues: CASSVETGRYEQYF.

This chain links TRBV19 with TRBJ2-1; 7 bases agree with TRBD1. The length of the CDR3 is 14 residues. Germline lookup yields CDR1 LNHDA and CDR2 SQIVND (reference sequence). V dropped 3 bases and J dropped 9; count of bases not matched to a gene: 8. For the CDR3, the DNA is TGTGCCAGTAGTATTGGGACAGAAGGGAGTGAGCAGTTCTTC. It is translated as CASSIGTEGSEQFF.